This is a list of T cell receptor beta chains from one sample in a study of blood T cell repertoires in COVID-19. TCRdb keeps only in-frame clones here, not all; method: immunoSEQ multiplex PCR. The data hold 84,000 or so clones, with about 83% observed a single time. Sequencing was performed on peripheral blood. These receptors all come from a woman older than 75 with acute or convalescent COVID-19. Each CDR3 is given with its conserved first and last residue. The order of the fields is D gene, J gene, clone size, V gene, CDR3 DNA, CDR3 protein. D genes are given only for firm matches. The size of a clone is reported for some rows only, either as once, few or many, or as a class for expanded clones.

TRBD2,TRBJ2-7,once,TRBV5-1,TGCGCCAGCAGCTTGGCCCTAGCGGGAGGACACTACGAGCAGTACTTC,CASSLALAGGHYEQYF
-,TRBJ2-3,-,TRBV5-6,TGTGCCAGCAGCTTGGTAGTCGGGTCAGATACGCAGTATTTT,CASSLVVGSDTQYF
TRBD2,TRBJ2-1,-,TRBV2,TGTGCCAGCAGTGAGCTAGCGGTCACAGCCATGGGGCAGTTCTTC,CASSELAVTAMGQFF
-,TRBJ2-7,-,TRBV2,TGTGCCAGCAGGAGGGGGTACTACGAGCAGTACTTC,CASRRGYYEQYF
-,TRBJ1-5,-,TRBV28,TGTGCCAGCAGTTTAAGCAGGTACAATCAGCCCCAGCATTTT,CASSLSRYNQPQHF
-,TRBJ1-2,-,TRBV27,TGTGCCAGCAGTTTATCTGGGACACCGTACGGCTACACCTTC,CASSLSGTPYGYTF
-,TRBJ2-3,-,TRBV10-3,TGTGCCATCAGGACAGGTGGCGCAGATACGCAGTATTTT,CAIRTGGADTQYF
-,TRBJ2-5,-,TRBV7-9,TGTGCCAGCAGCTTATTTCCTCCCTTAGATGGTGTCGGGGCCCAGTACTTC,CASSLFPPLDGVGAQYF
-,TRBJ2-3,once,TRBV5-1,TGCGCCAGCAGCTTGGTCCCCGCAGATACGCAGTATTTT,CASSLVPADTQYF
TRBD1,TRBJ2-7,-,TRBV10-1,TGCGCCAGCGGTATGGGACAGGGTACCCACGAGCAGTACTTC,CASGMGQGTHEQYF
TRBD2,TRBJ2-1,-,TRBV7-9,TGTGCCAGCAGCTTAGGGCTAGCGGGAGTTGGTGAGCAGTTCTTC,CASSLGLAGVGEQFF
-,TRBJ2-1,few,TRBV6-6,TGTGCCAGCAGCTCCCCCCAGACTAGAGATGAGCAGTTCTTC,CASSSPQTRDEQFF
-,TRBJ2-3,-,TRBV15,TGTGCCACCAGCAGAGATCGGGGGGCTAGCGCCACAGATACGCAGTATTTT,CATSRDRGASATDTQYF
TRBD1,TRBJ1-2,-,TRBV11-3,TGTGCCAGCAGCTCCCGGACAGGGGCGGTTAACTATGGCTACACCTTC,CASSSRTGAVNYGYTF
-,TRBJ2-7,few,TRBV28,TGTGCCAGCAGTTCCGGGACACCCTACGAGCAGTACTTC,CASSSGTPYEQYF
TRBD1,TRBJ2-5,-,TRBV18,TGTGCCAGCTCACAGGGGACAGAAGAGACCCAGTACTTC,CASSQGTEETQYF
-,TRBJ2-5,-,TRBV6-2/TRBV6-3,TGTGCCAGCAGTCGACAGAAAGAGACCCAGTACTTC,CASSRQKETQYF
TRBD2,TRBJ2-5,once,TRBV7-9,TGTGCCAGCAACTCCCTCCTGGCGGGAGCCCCAGAGACCCAGTACTTC,CASNSLLAGAPETQYF
TRBD2,TRBJ2-5,-,TRBV15,TGTGCCACCAGCCAGGCTAGCGGGAGAATTGGCCAGTACTTC,CATSQASGRIGQYF
-,TRBJ1-4,few,TRBV30,TGTGCCTGGAGTGAGGGGGAAGAAAAACTGTTTTTT,CAWSEGEEKLFF
TRBD1,TRBJ2-5,few,TRBV7-2,TGTGCCAGCAGCTCCAACAGGGGGCTGATGGAGACCCAGTACTTC,CASSSNRGLMETQYF
-,TRBJ1-5,-,TRBV18,TGTGCCAGCTCACCAATGAGTGATCAGCCCCAGCATTTT,CASSPMSDQPQHF
-,TRBJ2-5,-,TRBV2,TGTGCCAGCGCGCGCTATCAAGAGACCCAGTACTTC,CASARYQETQYF
TRBD1,TRBJ2-7,-,TRBV7-9,TGTGCCAGCAGCTCCGGGACAGGGTCTGTGAACGAGCAGTACTTC,CASSSGTGSVNEQYF
-,TRBJ2-3,-,TRBV7-8,TGTGCCAGCAGCTTACAGGGGCTAAGGGACACAGATACGCAGTATTTT,CASSLQGLRDTDTQYF
-,TRBJ2-3,few,TRBV24-1,TGTGCCACCAGTCTCCAGGGTGCGGCAGATACGCAGTATTTT,CATSLQGAADTQYF
-,TRBJ2-2,-,TRBV5-6,TGTGCCAGCAGCCATGGAAGGGGAGGTGATAACACCGGGGAGCTGTTTTTT,CASSHGRGGDNTGELFF
-,TRBJ1-4,few,TRBV5-1,TGCGCCAGCAGTGTGGAGCCGAATGAAAAACTGTTTTTT,CASSVEPNEKLFF
-,TRBJ1-4,once,TRBV29-1,TGCAGCGTTAGGTTCGGAGGTAATAATGAAAAACTGTTTTTT,CSVRFGGNNEKLFF
TRBD2,TRBJ2-5,once,TRBV11-1,TGTGCCAGCAGCTCGACTAGCGGGAGTTGGGAGACCCAGTACTTC,CASSSTSGSWETQYF
TRBD1,TRBJ2-5,-,TRBV2,TGTGCCAGCAGTGGGACAGGGAAGGAGACCCAGTACTTC,CASSGTGKETQYF
-,TRBJ2-7,-,TRBV5-4,TGTGCCAGCAGCCCGGACTCGAGTACCCCCTACGAGCAGTACTTC,CASSPDSSTPYEQYF
TRBD1,TRBJ2-4,-,TRBV19,TGTGCCAGGTTACTACAGGGGGCGATCGGCATTCAGTACTTC,CARLLQGAIGIQYF
-,TRBJ1-5,-,TRBV28,TGTGCCAGCACCATGGGGCAGACCCTTAGTCAGCCCCAGCATTTT,CASTMGQTLSQPQHF
TRBD1,TRBJ2-1,few,TRBV27,TGTGCCAGCAACCTGGGGACAGGGGGCAATGAGCAGTTCTTC,CASNLGTGGNEQFF
TRBD1,TRBJ2-1,-,TRBV18,TGTGCCAGCTCACCGACAGGGTGGGACAATGAGCAGTTCTTC,CASSPTGWDNEQFF
TRBD2,TRBJ2-7,-,TRBV7-8,TGTGCCAGCAGCTTTTCAGGACTAGCGGGGCCCTACGAGCAGTACTTC,CASSFSGLAGPYEQYF
-,TRBJ2-2,-,TRBV7-6,TGTGCCAGCAGCTTAAGCGGATCGAACACCGGGGAGCTGTTTTTT,CASSLSGSNTGELFF
-,TRBJ1-2,once,TRBV19,TGTGCCAGTAGTAGCCTACAGGGTTATGGCTACACCTTC,CASSSLQGYGYTF